Sequencing of this T cell receptor beta chain was carried out in a study of blood T cell repertoires in COVID-19. CDR1 is SGDLS, CDR2 YYNGEE, per germline. Trimming removed 0 bases from V and 2 bases from J, with 13 bases in between. The CDR3 spans 16 residues. The protocol was immunoSEQ multiplex PCR, while the TCRdb copy is restricted to in-frame clones and leaves out a portion. This sample has about 260,000 clones, with around 89% found just once. Sequenced material: peripheral blood. V and J are TRBV9 and TRBJ2-3; D is possibly TRBD1 (6 bases). The clonotype originates from a man between 60 and 75 years old who had recovered from COVID-19. The CDR3, as DNA: TGTGCCAGCAGCGTAGCTACAGGGAAGAACACAGATACGCAGTATTTT. This translates into CASSVATGKNTDTQYF.